This entry features one TCR beta chain sequence. The antigen remains undetermined. It was the roughly 110-subject validation cohort, separate from the approximately 690-subject first cohort, to which the donors belonged. The record originates from a study of cytomegalovirus exposure and HLA in healthy donors. Study summary: The same platform used for the approximately 700 first-cohort repertoires was also used for the approximately 120 validation repertoires, as a later analysis reported. Study observations and caveats: Overall, roughly 170 TCR beta chains were annotated as cytomegalovirus-associated. Both high specificity and high sensitivity reportedly marked the classifier's diagnosis of cytomegalovirus status.

Sequencing used immunoSEQ multiplex PCR; TCRdb keeps in-frame clones, though not all of them. The table has 90,000 or so clones, 85% seen once; the top ten hold approximately 22%. Sequencing was done on a sample of PBMCs. The source of this sequence is a man aged 18 to 30 in good health and CMV-seropositive.

CDR3 sequence reads: CASGRLAGDRNIQYF. CDR3 coding DNA: TGTGCCAGCGGGAGACTAGCGGGAGACCGAAACATTCAGTACTTC. The V and J genes are TRBV6-5 and TRBJ2-4; 12 bases align to TRBD2. Trimming at V came to 8 bases and at J to 6 bases, leaving 8 bases not matched to a gene. In germline, CDR1 is MNHEY, CDR2 SVGAGI. This CDR3 has 15 residues.